This T cell receptor beta chain was captured in a study of blood T cell repertoires in COVID-19. Study-level background: The analysed material was cDNA or gDNA that came from T cells, B-cell-depleted T cells, or PBMCs.

Source study methods: Reference gene primer amplification gave nucleated cell count estimates. The method was immunoSEQ multiplex PCR; TCRdb's version includes in-frame clones alone and lacks a portion of them. V, J and clone size reflect that table, while D and trimming were determined from the DNA. The data contain roughly 230,000 clones, about four fifths of them seen just once; the ten biggest clones take up approximately 3.6%. This CDR3 has 14 residues. The ends lost 5 bases at V and 1 base at J; junction bases unmatched: 3. Germline loops: CDR1 SGHTA, CDR2 FQGNSA. Researchers sorted participants into cohorts using their self-reported clinical history. Two negative PCRs, clearance, or symptom resolution characterized the recovered Cohort 3 donors.

Sequenced input: PBMCs or T cells enriched from blood (not recorded which). This TCR was sampled from a man in his fifties who had recovered from COVID-19. The chain combines TRBV7-2 with TRBJ2-5; 8 bases are shared with TRBD1. The CDR3 reads CASSPGTGQETQYF. The CDR3 bases are TGTGCCAGCAGCCCTGGGACAGGCCAAGAGACCCAGTACTTC.